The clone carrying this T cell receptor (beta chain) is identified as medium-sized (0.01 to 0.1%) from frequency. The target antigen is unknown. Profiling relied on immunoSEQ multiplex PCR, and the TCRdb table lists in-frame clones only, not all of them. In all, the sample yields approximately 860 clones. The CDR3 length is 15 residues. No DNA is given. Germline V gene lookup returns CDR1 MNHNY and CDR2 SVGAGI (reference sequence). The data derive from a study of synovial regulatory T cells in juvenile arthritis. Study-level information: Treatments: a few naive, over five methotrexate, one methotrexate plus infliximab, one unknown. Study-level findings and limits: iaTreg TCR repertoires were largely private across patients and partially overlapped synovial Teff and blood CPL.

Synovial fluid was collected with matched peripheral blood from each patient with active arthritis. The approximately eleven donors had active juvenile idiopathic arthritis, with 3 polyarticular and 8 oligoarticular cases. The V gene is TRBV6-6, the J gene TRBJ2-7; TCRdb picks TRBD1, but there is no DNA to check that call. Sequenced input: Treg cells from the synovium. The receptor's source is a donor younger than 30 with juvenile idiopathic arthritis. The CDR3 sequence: CASTPPGTGFYEQYF.